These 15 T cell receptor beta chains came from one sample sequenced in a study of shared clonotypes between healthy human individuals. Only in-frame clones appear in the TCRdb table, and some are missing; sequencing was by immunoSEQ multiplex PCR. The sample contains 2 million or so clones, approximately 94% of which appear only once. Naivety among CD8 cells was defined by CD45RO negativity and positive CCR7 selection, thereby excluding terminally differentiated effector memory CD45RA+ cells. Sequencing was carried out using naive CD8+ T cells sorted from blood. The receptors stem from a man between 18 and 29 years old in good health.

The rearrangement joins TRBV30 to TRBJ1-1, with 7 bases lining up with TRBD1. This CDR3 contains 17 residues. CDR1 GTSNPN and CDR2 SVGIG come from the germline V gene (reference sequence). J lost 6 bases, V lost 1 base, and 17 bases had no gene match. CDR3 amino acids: CAWSALTGILRNAEAFF. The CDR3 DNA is TGTGCCTGGAGTGCTCTGACAGGGATTCTTCGAAATGCTGAAGCTTTCTTT.

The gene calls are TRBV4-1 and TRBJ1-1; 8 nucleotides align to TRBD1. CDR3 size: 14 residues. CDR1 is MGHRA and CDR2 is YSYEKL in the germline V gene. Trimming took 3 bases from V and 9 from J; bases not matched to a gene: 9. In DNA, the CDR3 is TGCGCCAGCAGCCACCTCGGACAGGGCCCACAAGCTTTCTTT. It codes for CASSHLGQGPQAFF.

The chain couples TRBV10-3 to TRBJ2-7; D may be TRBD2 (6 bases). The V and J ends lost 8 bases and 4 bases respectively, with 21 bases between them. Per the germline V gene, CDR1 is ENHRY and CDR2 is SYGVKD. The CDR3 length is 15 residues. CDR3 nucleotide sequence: TGTGCCATCGGCGGAGCCCGGGACTCTGGGTACGAGCAGTACTTC. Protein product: CAIGGARDSGYEQYF.

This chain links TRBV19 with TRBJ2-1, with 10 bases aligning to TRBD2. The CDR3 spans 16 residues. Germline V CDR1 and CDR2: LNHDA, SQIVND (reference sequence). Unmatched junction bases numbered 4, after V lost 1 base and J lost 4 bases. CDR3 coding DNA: TGTGCCAGTAGTATAGGCCCTAGCGGGGGATACAATGAGCAGTTCTTC. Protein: CASSIGPSGGYNEQFF.

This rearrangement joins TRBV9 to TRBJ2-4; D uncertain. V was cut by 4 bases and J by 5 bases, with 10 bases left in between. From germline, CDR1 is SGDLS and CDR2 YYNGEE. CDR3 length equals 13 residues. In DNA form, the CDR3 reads TGTGCCAGCAGCACATCCCCGGAAAACATTCAGTACTTC. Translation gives CASSTSPENIQYF.

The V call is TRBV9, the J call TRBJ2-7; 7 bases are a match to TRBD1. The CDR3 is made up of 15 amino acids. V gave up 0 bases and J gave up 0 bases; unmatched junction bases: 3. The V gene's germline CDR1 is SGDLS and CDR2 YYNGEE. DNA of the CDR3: TGTGCCAGCAGCGTAGCTTGGGACAGCTCCTACGAGCAGTACTTC. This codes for CASSVAWDSSYEQYF.

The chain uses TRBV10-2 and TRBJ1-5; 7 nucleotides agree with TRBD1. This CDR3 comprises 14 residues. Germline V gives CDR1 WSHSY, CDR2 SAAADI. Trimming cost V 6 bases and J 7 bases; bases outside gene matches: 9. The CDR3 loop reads CASSEDRTDQPQHF. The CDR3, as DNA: TGCGCCAGCAGCGAGGACAGGACGGACCAGCCCCAGCATTTT.

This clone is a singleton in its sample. The DNA of the CDR3 is TGCGCCAGCAGTCTGAAACTAGCGGGACCCGGGGAGCTGTTTTTT. Translating it yields CASSLKLAGPGELFF. The chain employs TRBV23-1 and TRBJ2-2; 10 bases are a match to TRBD2. TRBV23-1 falls under the ORF class, with uncertain function. The J segment lost 6 bases and the V segment lost 4 bases, leaving 5 bases of the junction unmatched. The CDR3 contains 15 residues.

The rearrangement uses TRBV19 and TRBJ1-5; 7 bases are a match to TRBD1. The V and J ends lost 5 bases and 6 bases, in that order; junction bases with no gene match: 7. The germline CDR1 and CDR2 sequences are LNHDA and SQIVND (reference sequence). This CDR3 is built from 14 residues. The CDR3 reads CASSAWDSSQPQHF. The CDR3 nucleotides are TGTGCCAGTAGTGCATGGGACAGCTCTCAGCCCCAGCATTTT.

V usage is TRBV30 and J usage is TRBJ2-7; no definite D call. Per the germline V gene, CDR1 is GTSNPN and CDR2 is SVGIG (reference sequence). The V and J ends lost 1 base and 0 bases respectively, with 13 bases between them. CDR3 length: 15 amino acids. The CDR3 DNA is TGTGCCTGGAGTGCTCGGACCATTCTCTCCTACGAGCAGTACTTC. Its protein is CAWSARTILSYEQYF. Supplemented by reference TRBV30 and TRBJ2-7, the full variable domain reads SQTIHQWPATLVQPVGSPLSLECTVEGTSNPNLYWYRQAAGRGLQLLFYSVGIGQISSEVPQNLSASRPQDRQFILSSKKLLLSDSGFYLCAWSARTILSYEQYFGPGTRLTVT.

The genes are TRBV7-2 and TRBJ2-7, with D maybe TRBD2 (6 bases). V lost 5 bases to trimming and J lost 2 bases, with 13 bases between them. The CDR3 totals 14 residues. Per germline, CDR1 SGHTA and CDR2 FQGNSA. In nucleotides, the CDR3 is TGTGCCAGCAGCGGGGGACTTCAGACCTACGAGCAGTACTTC. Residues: CASSGGLQTYEQYF.

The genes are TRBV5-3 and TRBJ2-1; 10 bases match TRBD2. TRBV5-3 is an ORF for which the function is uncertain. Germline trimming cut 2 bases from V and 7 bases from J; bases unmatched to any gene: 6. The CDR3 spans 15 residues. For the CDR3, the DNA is TGTGCCAGAAGCTTCCCTAGCGGGGGCCGGAATGAGCAGTTCTTC. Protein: CARSFPSGGRNEQFF.

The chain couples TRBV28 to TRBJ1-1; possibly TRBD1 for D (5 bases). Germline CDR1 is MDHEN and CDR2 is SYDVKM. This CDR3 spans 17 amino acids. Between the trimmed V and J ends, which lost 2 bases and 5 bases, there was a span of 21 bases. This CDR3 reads CASSLRFGAYSPTEAFF. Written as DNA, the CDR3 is TGTGCCAGCAGTTTAAGGTTCGGGGCTTATTCCCCTACTGAAGCTTTCTTT. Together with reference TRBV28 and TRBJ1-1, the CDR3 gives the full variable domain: DVKVTQSSRYLVKRTGEKVFLECVQDMDHENMFWYRQDPGLGLRLIYFSYDVKMKEKGDIPEGYSVSREKKERFSLILESASTNQTSMYLCASSLRFGAYSPTEAFFGQGTRLTVV.

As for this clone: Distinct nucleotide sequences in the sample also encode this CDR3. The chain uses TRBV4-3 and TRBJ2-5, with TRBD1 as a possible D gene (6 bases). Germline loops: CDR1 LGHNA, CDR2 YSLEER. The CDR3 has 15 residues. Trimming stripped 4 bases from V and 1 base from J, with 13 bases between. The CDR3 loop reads CASSRLTGGQETQYF. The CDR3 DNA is TGCGCCAGCAGCCGATTGACAGGAGGCCAAGAGACCCAGTACTTC.

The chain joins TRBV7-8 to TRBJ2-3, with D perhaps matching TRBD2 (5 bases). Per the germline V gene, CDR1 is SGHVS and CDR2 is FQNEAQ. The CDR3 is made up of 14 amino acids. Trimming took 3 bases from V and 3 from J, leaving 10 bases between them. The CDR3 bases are TGTGCCAGCAGCTTCTCGGGGTGGACAGATACGCAGTATTTT. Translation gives CASSFSGWTDTQYF. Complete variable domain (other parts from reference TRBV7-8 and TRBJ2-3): GAGVSQSPRYKVAKRGQDVALRCDPISGHVSLFWYQQALGQGPEFLTYFQNEAQLDKSGLPSDRFFAERPEGSVSTLKIQRTQQEDSAVYLCASSFSGWTDTQYFGPGTRLTVL.